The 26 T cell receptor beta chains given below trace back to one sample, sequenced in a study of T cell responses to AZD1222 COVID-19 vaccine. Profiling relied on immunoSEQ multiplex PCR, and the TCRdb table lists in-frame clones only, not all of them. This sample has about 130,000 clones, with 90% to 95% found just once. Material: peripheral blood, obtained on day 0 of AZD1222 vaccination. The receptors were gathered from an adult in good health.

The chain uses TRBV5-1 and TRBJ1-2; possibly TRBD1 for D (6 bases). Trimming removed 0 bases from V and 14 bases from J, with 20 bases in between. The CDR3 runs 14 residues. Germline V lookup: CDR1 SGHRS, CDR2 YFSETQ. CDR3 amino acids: CASSLDGRGQTSTF. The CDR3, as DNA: TGCGCCAGCAGCTTGGATGGGCGTGGACAGACATCGACCTTC.

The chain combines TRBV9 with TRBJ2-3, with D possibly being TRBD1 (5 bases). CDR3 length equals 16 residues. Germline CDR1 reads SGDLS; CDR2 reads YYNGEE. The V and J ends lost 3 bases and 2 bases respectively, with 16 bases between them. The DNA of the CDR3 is TGTGCCAGCAGCGCCAGTGCCACAGGAATCACAGATACGCAGTATTTT. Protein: CASSASATGITDTQYF.

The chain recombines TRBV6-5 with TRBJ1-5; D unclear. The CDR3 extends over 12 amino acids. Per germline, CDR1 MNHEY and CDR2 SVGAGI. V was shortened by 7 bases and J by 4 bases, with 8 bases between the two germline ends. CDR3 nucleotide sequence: TGTGCCAGCAAGGTGGGGAATCAGCCCCAGCATTTT. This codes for CASKVGNQPQHF.

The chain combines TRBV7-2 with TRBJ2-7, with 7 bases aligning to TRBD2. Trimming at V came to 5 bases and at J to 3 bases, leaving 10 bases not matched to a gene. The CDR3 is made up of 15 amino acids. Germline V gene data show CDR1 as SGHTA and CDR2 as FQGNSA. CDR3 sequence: CASSLSGIKVYEQYF. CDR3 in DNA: TGTGCCAGCAGCCTAAGCGGGATAAAGGTCTACGAGCAGTACTTC.

As DNA, the CDR3 is TGCGCCAGCAGCGTGACAGGTCTGCAGGTGAACACTGAAGCTTTCTTT. Translation gives CASSVTGLQVNTEAFF. This chain uses TRBV5-1 with TRBJ1-1; weak D call: TRBD1 (6 bases). Germline assignment: CDR1 SGHRS and CDR2 YFSETQ. The CDR3 totals 16 residues. Deletions cut 4 bases from V and 0 bases from J, with 16 bases between.

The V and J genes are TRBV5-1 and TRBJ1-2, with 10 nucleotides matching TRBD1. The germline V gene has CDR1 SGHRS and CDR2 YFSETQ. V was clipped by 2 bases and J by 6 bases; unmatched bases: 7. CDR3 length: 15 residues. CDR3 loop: CASSFMTGGNDGYTF. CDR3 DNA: TGCGCCAGCAGCTTCATGACAGGGGGCAATGATGGCTACACCTTC. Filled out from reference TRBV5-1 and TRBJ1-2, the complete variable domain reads KAGVTQTPRYLIKTRGQQVTLSCSPISGHRSVSWYQQTPGQGLQFLFEYFSETQRNKGNFPGRFSGRQFSNSRSEMNVSTLELGDSALYLCASSFMTGGNDGYTFGSGTRLTVV.

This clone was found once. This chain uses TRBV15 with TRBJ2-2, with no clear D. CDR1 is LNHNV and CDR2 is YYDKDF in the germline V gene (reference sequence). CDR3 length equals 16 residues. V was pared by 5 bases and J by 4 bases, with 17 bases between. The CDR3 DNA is TGTGCCACCAGCCGGGCGGCAGGTCCGACCACCGGGGAGCTGTTTTTT. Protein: CATSRAAGPTTGELFF. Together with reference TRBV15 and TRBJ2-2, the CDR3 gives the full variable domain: DAMVIQNPRYQVTQFGKPVTLSCSQTLNHNVMYWYQQKSSQAPKLLFHYYDKDFNNEADTPDNFQSRRPNTSFCFLDIRSPGLGDTAMYLCATSRAAGPTTGELFFGEGSRLTVL.

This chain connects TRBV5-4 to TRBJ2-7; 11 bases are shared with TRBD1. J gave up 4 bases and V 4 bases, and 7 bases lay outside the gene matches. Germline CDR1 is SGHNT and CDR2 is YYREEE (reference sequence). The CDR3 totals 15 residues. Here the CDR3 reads CASSLPGTGGYEQYF. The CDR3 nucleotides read TGTGCCAGCAGCCTCCCTGGGACAGGGGGATACGAGCAGTACTTC.

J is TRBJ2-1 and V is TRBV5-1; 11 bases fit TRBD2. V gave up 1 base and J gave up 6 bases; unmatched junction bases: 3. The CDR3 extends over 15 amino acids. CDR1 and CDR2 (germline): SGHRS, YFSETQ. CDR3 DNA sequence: TGCGCCAGCAGCTTGACAGGGACTAGCGGCAATGAGCAGTTCTTC. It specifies CASSLTGTSGNEQFF.

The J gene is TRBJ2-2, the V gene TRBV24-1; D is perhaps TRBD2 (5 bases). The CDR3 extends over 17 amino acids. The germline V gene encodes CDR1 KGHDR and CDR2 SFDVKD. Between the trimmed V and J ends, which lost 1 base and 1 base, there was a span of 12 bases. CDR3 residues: CATSDFGSGLNTGELFF. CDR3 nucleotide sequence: TGTGCCACCAGTGATTTTGGGTCGGGATTGAACACCGGGGAGCTGTTTTTT.

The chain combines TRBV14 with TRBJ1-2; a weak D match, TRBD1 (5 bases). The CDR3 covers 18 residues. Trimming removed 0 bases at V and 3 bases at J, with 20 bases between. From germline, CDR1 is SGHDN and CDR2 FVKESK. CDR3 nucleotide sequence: TGTGCCAGCAGCCAAGATTTAGGGGACCCTACTTTGGACTATGGCTACACCTTC. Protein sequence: CASSQDLGDPTLDYGYTF.

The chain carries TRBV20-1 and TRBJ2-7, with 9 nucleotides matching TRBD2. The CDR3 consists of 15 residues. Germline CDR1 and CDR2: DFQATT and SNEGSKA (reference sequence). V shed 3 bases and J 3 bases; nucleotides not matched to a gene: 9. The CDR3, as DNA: TGCAGTGCTAGTGGTAGCGGGAGTGGGGGCTACGAGCAGTACTTC. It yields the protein CSASGSGSGGYEQYF.

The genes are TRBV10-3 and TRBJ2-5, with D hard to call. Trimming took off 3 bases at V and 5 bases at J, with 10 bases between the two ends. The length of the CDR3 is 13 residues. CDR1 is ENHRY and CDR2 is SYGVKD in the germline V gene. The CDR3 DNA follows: TGTGCCATCAGTGACACGACTTCGGAGACCCAGTACTTC. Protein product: CAISDTTSETQYF.

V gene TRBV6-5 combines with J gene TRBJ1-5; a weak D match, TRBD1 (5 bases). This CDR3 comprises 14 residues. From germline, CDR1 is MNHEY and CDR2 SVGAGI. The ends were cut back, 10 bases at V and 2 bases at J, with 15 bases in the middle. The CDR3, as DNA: TGTGCCATCGGGGATCAGGGTGGCAATCAGCCCCAGCATTTT. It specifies CAIGDQGGNQPQHF.

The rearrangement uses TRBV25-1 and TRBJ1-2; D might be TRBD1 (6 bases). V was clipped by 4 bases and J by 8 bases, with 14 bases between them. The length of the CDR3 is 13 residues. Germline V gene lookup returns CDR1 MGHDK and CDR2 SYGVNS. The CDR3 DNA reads TGTGCCAGCAGTGCGGCACAGGGTTGGGGCTACACCTTC. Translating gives CASSAAQGWGYTF.

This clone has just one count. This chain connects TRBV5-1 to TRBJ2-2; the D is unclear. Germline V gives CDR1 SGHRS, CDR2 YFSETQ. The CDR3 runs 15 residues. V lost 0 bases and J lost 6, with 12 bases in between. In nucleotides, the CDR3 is TGCGCCAGCAGCTTGGCCGGCTCTGGGGCCGGGGAGCTGTTTTTT. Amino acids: CASSLAGSGAGELFF.

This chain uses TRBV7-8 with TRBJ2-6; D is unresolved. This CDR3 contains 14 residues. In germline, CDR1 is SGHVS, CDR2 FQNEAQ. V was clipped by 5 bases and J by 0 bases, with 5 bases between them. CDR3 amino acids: CASSPSSGANVLTF. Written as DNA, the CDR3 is TGTGCCAGCAGCCCAAGCTCTGGGGCCAACGTCCTGACTTTC. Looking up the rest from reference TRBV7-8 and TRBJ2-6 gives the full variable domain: GAGVSQSPRYKVAKRGQDVALRCDPISGHVSLFWYQQALGQGPEFLTYFQNEAQLDKSGLPSDRFFAERPEGSVSTLKIQRTQQEDSAVYLCASSPSSGANVLTFGAGSRLTVL.

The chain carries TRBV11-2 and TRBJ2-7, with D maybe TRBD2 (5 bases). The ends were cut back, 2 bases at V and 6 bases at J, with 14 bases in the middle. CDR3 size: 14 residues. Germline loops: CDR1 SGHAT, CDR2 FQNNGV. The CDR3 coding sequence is TGTGCCAGCAGCTTAAGGCGGGCGACGGTCGAGCAGTACTTC. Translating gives CASSLRRATVEQYF. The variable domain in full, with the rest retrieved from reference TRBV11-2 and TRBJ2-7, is EAGVAQSPRYKIIEKRQSVAFWCNPISGHATLYWYQQILGQGPKLLIQFQNNGVVDDSQLPKDRFSAERLKGVDSTLKIQPAKLEDSAVYLCASSLRRATVEQYFGPGTRLTVT.

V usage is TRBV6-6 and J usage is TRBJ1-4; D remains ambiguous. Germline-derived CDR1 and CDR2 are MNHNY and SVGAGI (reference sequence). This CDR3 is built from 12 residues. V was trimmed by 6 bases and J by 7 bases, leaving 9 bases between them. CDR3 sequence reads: CASRGGGEKLFF. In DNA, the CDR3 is TGTGCCAGCAGGGGTGGTGGTGAAAAACTGTTTTTT.

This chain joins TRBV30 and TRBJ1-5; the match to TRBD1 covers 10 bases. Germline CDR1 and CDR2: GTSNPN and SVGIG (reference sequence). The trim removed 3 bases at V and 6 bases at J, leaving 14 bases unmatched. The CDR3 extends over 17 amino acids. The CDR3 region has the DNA TGTGCCTGGAGCTATGGGACAGGGGTAAGGGATGGTCAGCCCCAGCATTTT. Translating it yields CAWSYGTGVRDGQPQHF.

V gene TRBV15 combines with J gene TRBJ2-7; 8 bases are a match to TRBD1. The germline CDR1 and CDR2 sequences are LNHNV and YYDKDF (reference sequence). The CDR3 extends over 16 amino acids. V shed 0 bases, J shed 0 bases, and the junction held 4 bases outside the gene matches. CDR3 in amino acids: CATSRDPGTGSYEQYF. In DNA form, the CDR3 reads TGTGCCACCAGCAGAGATCCTGGGACAGGCTCCTACGAGCAGTACTTC.

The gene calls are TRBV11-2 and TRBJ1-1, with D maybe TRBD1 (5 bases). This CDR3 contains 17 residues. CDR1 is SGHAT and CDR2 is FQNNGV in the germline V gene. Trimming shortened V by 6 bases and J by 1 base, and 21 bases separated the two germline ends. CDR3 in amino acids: CASRYDVGVGANTEAFF. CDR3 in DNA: TGTGCCAGCAGATACGACGTTGGGGTTGGGGCGAACACTGAAGCTTTCTTT.

CDR3 DNA: TGTGCCAGCAGCGTAGAAGGGGGCGGCTACACCTTC. Its translation: CASSVEGGGYTF. This rearrangement joins TRBV9 to TRBJ1-2, with TRBD1 matching 7 bases. This CDR3 comprises 12 residues. CDR1 is SGDLS and CDR2 is YYNGEE in the germline V gene. The junction had 1 base not matched to a gene; V was cut back by 0 bases and J by 8 bases.

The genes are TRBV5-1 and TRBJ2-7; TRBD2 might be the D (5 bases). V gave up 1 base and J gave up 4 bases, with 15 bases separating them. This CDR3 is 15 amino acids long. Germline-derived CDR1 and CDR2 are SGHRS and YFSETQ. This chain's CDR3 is CASSLFEAEAYEQYF. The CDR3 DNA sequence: TGCGCCAGCAGCTTGTTTGAAGCGGAAGCTTACGAGCAGTACTTC.

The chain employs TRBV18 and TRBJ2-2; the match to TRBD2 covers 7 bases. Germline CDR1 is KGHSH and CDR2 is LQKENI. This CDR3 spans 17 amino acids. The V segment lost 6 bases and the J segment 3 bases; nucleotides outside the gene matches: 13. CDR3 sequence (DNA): TGTGCCAGCTCTAGACTAGCCGGTGGAAGGGACACCGGGGAGCTGTTTTTT. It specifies CASSRLAGGRDTGELFF. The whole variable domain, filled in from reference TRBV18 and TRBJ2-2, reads NAGVMQNPRHLVRRRGQEARLRCSPMKGHSHVYWYRQLPEEGLKFMVYLQKENIIDESGMPKERFSAEFPKEGPSILRIQQVVRGDSAAYFCASSRLAGGRDTGELFFGEGSRLTVL.

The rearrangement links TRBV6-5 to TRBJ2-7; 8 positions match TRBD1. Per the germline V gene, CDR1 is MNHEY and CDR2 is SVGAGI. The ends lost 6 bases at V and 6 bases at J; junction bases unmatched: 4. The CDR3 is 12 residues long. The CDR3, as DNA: TGTGCCAGCAGCTGGACAGGGATCGAGCAGTACTTC. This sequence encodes CASSWTGIEQYF.